This TCR beta chain originates from a study of shared clonotypes between healthy human individuals. Study-wide findings and caveats: The researchers took only blood, and tissue repertoires probably look different. In contrast to clonotypes shared by all four donors, non-shared clonotypes had lower generation probabilities.

This clone was observed once. Its antigen is as yet unknown. Generated by immunoSEQ multiplex PCR, the TCRdb table keeps only in-frame clones and is missing some. The table lists some 2.1 million clones, about 93% of them singletons. Selected positively for CCR7 and CD45RO-negative, naive CD8 cells excluded terminally differentiated effector memory CD45RA+ cells. CDR3 length: 15 residues. V lost 4 bases to trimming and J lost 0 bases, with 12 bases between them. Per the germline V gene, CDR1 is LNHDA and CDR2 is SQIVND (reference sequence). Sequencing used naive CD8+ T cells from PBMCs. The clonotype originates from a man aged 18 to 35 in good health. Some clones in this sample may be carry-over from other donors' samples. The chain recombines TRBV19 with TRBJ1-1; D may be TRBD1 (5 bases). The CDR3 DNA reads TGTGCCAGTAGTAGGGACGGGAACTTGAACACTGAAGCTTTCTTT. Its protein product is CASSRDGNLNTEAFF. Variable domain in full (rest from reference TRBV19 and TRBJ1-1): DGGITQSPKYLFRKEGQNVTLSCEQNLNHDAMYWYRQDPGQGLRLIYYSQIVNDFQKGDIAEGYSVSREKKESFPLTVTSAQKNPTAFYLCASSRDGNLNTEAFFGQGTRLTVV.